Shown below are 2 T cell receptor beta chains from a single sample sequenced in a study of spatial heterogeneity in lung cancer. MiXCR was run by TCRdb on the 5' RACE reads, yielding one entry per CDR3 protein. The data show several thousand distinct CDR3 sequences, about 3.9% seen once. As for time point: sample taken at primary tumor resection. Researchers sequenced whole RNA taken from tumor, nontumor lung or frozen PBMC without sorting. The source material was normal lung tissue next to the tumor, sampled at surgery. The receptors come from a female donor with early-stage non-small cell lung cancer.

The chain joins TRBV6-4 to TRBJ2-2; a weak D match, TRBD2 (6 bases). V lost 4 bases and J lost 5, with 14 bases in between. This CDR3 is 15 amino acids long. The V gene's germline CDR1 is MRHNA and CDR2 SNTAGT. The CDR3 sequence is CASSAASAPTGELFF. The DNA for the CDR3 is TGTGCCAGCAGTGCGGCTAGCGCACCAACCGGGGAGCTGTTTTTT.

In this sample, this clonotype is medium-sized. The CDR3 region has the DNA TGTGCCATCAGTGACGGACAGGGGGCTGAAGCTTTCTTT. As protein: CAISDGQGAEAFF. The J gene is TRBJ1-1, the V gene TRBV10-3; 10 bases agree with TRBD1. Germline-derived CDR1 and CDR2 are ENHRY and SYGVKD. The CDR3 runs to 13 residues. V was pared by 3 bases and J by 6 bases, with 1 base of the junction left unmatched.